The source of this T cell receptor (beta chain) is a study of control samples from healthy donors and cancer patients. The CDR3 runs to 15 residues. The germline gives CDR1 LNHDA, CDR2 SQIVND (reference sequence). V lost 5 bases, J lost 4 bases, and 4 bases stayed unmatched. Produced via immunoSEQ multiplex PCR; TCRdb's table is partial and in-frame only. The data show some 100,000 clones, roughly 90% seen once. The TCR comes from a man under 40 in good health. This rearrangement joins TRBV19 to TRBJ1-6, with 8 bases fitting TRBD1. The sequenced sample was blood. Written as DNA, the CDR3 is TGTGCCAGTAGTCATGGGACAGGATATAATTCACCCCTCCACTTT. Translation gives CASSHGTGYNSPLHF. Full variable domain (missing parts from reference TRBV19 and TRBJ1-6): DGGITQSPKYLFRKEGQNVTLSCEQNLNHDAMYWYRQDPGQGLRLIYYSQIVNDFQKGDIAEGYSVSREKKESFPLTVTSAQKNPTAFYLCASSHGTGYNSPLHFGNGTRLTVT.